A selection of T cell receptor beta chains follows, all from one sample in a study of OX40 agonist ivuxolimab in advanced cancers. TCRdb's table, derived via immunoSEQ multiplex PCR, lists solely in-frame clones and lacks some. The sample has tens of thousands of clones, roughly 81% seen once. The sample in question was CD4+ or CD8+ T cells sorted from blood, obtained in a trial of the OX40 agonist ivuxolimab. The receptors originated from an adult with an advanced solid tumor such as melanoma, head and neck, liver or kidney cancer. CDR3s include the opening cysteine and the closing phenylalanine or tryptophan. Each record gives: V gene, clone size, D gene, J gene, CDR3 protein. D genes are given only for firm matches. Rows give clone size only sometimes, using once, few, many, or a class for an expanded clone.

>TRBV6-5|-|-|TRBJ2-1
CASSYSTEGGAEQFF
>TRBV6-6|-|-|TRBJ1-1
CASSPNTEAFF
>TRBV4-1|few|TRBD2|TRBJ2-4
CASSQGLAGKNIQYF
>TRBV7-2|-|-|TRBJ1-2
CASSLRPDNYGYTF
>TRBV4-2|-|-|TRBJ1-2
CASHGPDYGYTF
>TRBV7-9|-|TRBD2|TRBJ2-7
CASSLGLAGGLLYEQYF
>TRBV4-1|-|-|TRBJ1-5
CASSHLRDSNQPQHF
>TRBV2|-|-|TRBJ1-3
CASSDLGGQAGNTIYF
>TRBV28|-|-|TRBJ2-6
CASRPLVTGANVLTF
>TRBV7-9|once|TRBD2|TRBJ2-3
CASSSGTSVRGTDTQYF
>TRBV18|-|TRBD1|TRBJ1-1
CASSRPGGTLMNTEAFF
>TRBV20-1|few|-|TRBJ1-2
CSAKQGYGYTF
>TRBV2|-|-|TRBJ2-7
CASTEGYLPPEQYF
>TRBV15|-|-|TRBJ2-5
CATSREETQYF
>TRBV5-1|-|TRBD1|TRBJ1-1
CASSSQGDTEAFF
>TRBV7-8|-|-|TRBJ1-3
CASSLAVAAGNTIYF
>TRBV4-1|-|TRBD2|TRBJ2-7
CASSQATGTRNAYEQYF
>TRBV5-4|-|-|TRBJ2-3
CASSLEGADTQYF
>TRBV4-1|-|-|TRBJ1-1
CASSHYAGNTEAFF
>TRBV20-1|-|-|TRBJ1-2
CKTENYGYTF
>TRBV9|medium-sized|-|TRBJ1-1
CASSVSGMNTEAFF
>TRBV2|-|-|TRBJ2-1
CASSELDEQFF
>TRBV19|-|TRBD1|TRBJ2-6
CASSSQGAAGANVLTF
>TRBV18|-|TRBD1|TRBJ1-3
CASSTGTGSGNTIYF
>TRBV28|-|TRBD1|TRBJ2-5
CASRSGQGNGETQYF
>TRBV30|-|-|TRBJ1-2
CAWSVLIGGRGGYTF
>TRBV6-5|-|-|TRBJ2-7
CASSYSNRYEQYF
>TRBV13|once|TRBD2|TRBJ2-5
CASSLHGRGETQYF
>TRBV6-5|once|-|TRBJ1-2
CASSLAKGYGYTF
>TRBV7-8|-|-|TRBJ2-7
CASSFDTLYEQYF
>TRBV30|once|TRBD1|TRBJ1-2
CAWSLQGAVNYGYTF
>TRBV13|-|-|TRBJ1-4
CASSPRGWQDNEKLFF
>TRBV5-5|-|TRBD1|TRBJ1-5
CASSSGQGSNQPQHF
>TRBV6-6|-|TRBD2|TRBJ2-1
CASSLPSGGAPNEQFF
>TRBV18|-|-|TRBJ2-6
CASSLLGFPGANVLTF
>TRBV9|-|-|TRBJ1-4
CASSVGVSPIDREKLFF
>TRBV30|-|-|TRBJ2-1
CAWSVFQNEQFF
>TRBV7-6|once|TRBD2|TRBJ2-7
CASSPGLSPSYEQYF
>TRBV4-3|once|TRBD1|TRBJ2-1
CASSQAPPGQGIREQFF
>TRBV19|-|-|TRBJ2-2
CASRPTGGTGELFF
>TRBV7-2|-|-|TRBJ2-1
CASSWERNYNEQFF
>TRBV19|once|-|TRBJ2-2
CASSISSLSTGELFF
>TRBV28|-|-|TRBJ1-5
CASTTAGHVNQPQHF
>TRBV7-9|-|-|TRBJ1-2
CASSLDPGAGYTF
>TRBV7-3|few|-|TRBJ2-3
CASSLAGGRADTQYF
>TRBV28|-|TRBD1|TRBJ1-2
CASIRVPGTEALYGYTF
>TRBV6-5|-|-|TRBJ1-2
CASRSSQGHYGYTF
>TRBV4-1|-|-|TRBJ2-7
CASSRSSDTTYEQYF
>TRBV28|-|-|TRBJ2-4
CASSLFPFRTTKNIQYF